These 9 T cell receptor beta chains were all obtained from the same sample, sequenced in a study of blood T cell repertoires in COVID-19. Measured with immunoSEQ multiplex PCR; TCRdb has only the in-frame clones, and not every one. The data hold about 210,000 clones, with around 88% observed a single time. The sequencing sample was made of PBMCs or T cells enriched from blood (not recorded which). The receptors were sampled from a man in his forties with acute COVID-19.

V is TRBV28 and J is TRBJ2-7, with 7 bases aligning to TRBD1. The CDR3 spans 14 residues. V shed 6 bases and J 0 bases; nucleotides not matched to a gene: 5. The V gene's germline CDR1 is MDHEN and CDR2 SYDVKM. In nucleotides, the CDR3 is TGTGCCAGCAGATCCCGGACAGGCTCCTACGAGCAGTACTTC. Translated, it gives CASRSRTGSYEQYF.

V gene TRBV7-2 combines with J gene TRBJ1-2, with TRBD1 identical over 10 bases. This CDR3 contains 15 residues. V trimming: 5 bases; J trimming: 4 bases; junction bases outside the gene matches: 7. The germline gives CDR1 SGHTA, CDR2 FQGNSA. CDR3 protein: CASSPRGQGTYGYTF. The CDR3 region has the DNA TGTGCCAGCAGCCCCCGGGGACAGGGGACCTATGGCTACACCTTC.

This clone was seen only a few times. The chain recombines TRBV5-1 with TRBJ2-7, with TRBD2 identical over 10 bases. CDR3 length equals 15 residues. J was trimmed by 5 bases and V by 0 bases; bases with no gene match: 5. Germline V gives CDR1 SGHRS, CDR2 YFSETQ. The CDR3 DNA reads as TGCGCCAGCAGCTTGGCGGGACTAGCGACCCACGAGCAGTACTTC. Its protein is CASSLAGLATHEQYF. Full variable domain (rest looked up from reference TRBV5-1 and TRBJ2-7): KAGVTQTPRYLIKTRGQQVTLSCSPISGHRSVSWYQQTPGQGLQFLFEYFSETQRNKGNFPGRFSGRQFSNSRSEMNVSTLELGDSALYLCASSLAGLATHEQYFGPGTRLTVT.

The genes are TRBV29-1 and TRBJ1-1, with D possibly TRBD1 on 5 matching bases. Germline lookup yields CDR1 SQVTM and CDR2 ANQGSEA. The CDR3 extends over 12 amino acids. Trimming shortened V by 5 bases and J by 3 bases, and 10 bases separated the two germline ends. CDR3 nucleotides: TGCAGCGTTCTTGACAGCTACACTGAAGCTTTCTTT. Amino acid sequence: CSVLDSYTEAFF.

A note on this clone: The junction shows a germline mismatch at one end, possibly a read error. The V gene is TRBV2, the J gene TRBJ2-1; 10 bases fit TRBD2. The length of the CDR3 is 12 residues. Germline V lookup: CDR1 SNHLY, CDR2 FYNNEI. The CDR3 DNA reads TGTGCCACCCCCCTTGGAGCGGGGGGGGTGCTCTTC. This encodes CATPLGAGGVLF.

The V call is TRBV14, the J call TRBJ2-7; weak D call: TRBD1 (5 bases). The CDR3 has 16 residues. The V and J ends lost 0 bases and 2 bases respectively, with 14 bases between them. CDR1 is SGHDN and CDR2 is FVKESK in the germline V gene. The CDR3 loop is CASSQDSLFRAYEQYF. CDR3 nucleotides: TGTGCCAGCAGCCAAGATTCCCTATTCAGGGCCTACGAGCAGTACTTC.

The V gene is TRBV28, the J gene TRBJ1-6; 8 bases align to TRBD1. Germline V gene sequence: CDR1 MDHEN, CDR2 SYDVKM. V trimming: 6 bases; J trimming: 7 bases; junction bases outside the gene matches: 8. This CDR3 has 15 residues. Here the CDR3 DNA reads TGTGCCAGCAGCCCCCGGGACAGGCCGAATTCACCCCTCCACTTT. This encodes CASSPRDRPNSPLHF.

The V gene is TRBV28, the J gene TRBJ1-2; D is ambiguous. Germline V gives CDR1 MDHEN, CDR2 SYDVKM. The CDR3 totals 12 residues. Trimming left V 6 bases short and J 5 bases short, with 10 bases between. The CDR3 reads CASSPQAYGYTF. CDR3 coding DNA: TGTGCCAGCAGCCCGCAGGCGTATGGCTACACCTTC.

The gene calls are TRBV28 and TRBJ2-1, with a tentative D call TRBD1 (6 bases). In germline, CDR1 is MDHEN, CDR2 SYDVKM. Trimming shortened V by 5 bases and J by 2 bases, and 10 bases separated the two germline ends. CDR3 length: 14 amino acids. The CDR3 loop is CASSPRTAYNEQFF. Written as DNA, the CDR3 is TGTGCCAGCAGTCCTCGGACAGCCTACAATGAGCAGTTCTTC.